This T cell receptor beta chain stems from a study of CD8+CD57+ T cells in acquired aplastic anemia. The overall study: Sorted CD4+ and CD8+ cells yielded approximately 3.4 ug of DNA on average.

Genomic DNA constituted the template upon which TCR beta VDJ and CDR3 profiling was performed. TCRdb analysed the reads with MiXCR anew, one entry per CDR3 protein. The table lists 200,000 to 300,000 distinct CDR3 sequences, around 46% of them singletons, with under 9% in the top ten. This clonotype was counted ten times or more. Its antigen is as yet unknown. Per germline, CDR1 SGHDT and CDR2 YYEEEE. V was trimmed by 0 bases and J by 5 bases, leaving 17 bases between them. The CDR3 consists of 16 residues. The study's findings and limits: Researchers report that some 31 CD8+ CDR3 sequences appeared in both patients and controls. Patients versus controls showed no significant CD8+ Simpson's diversity difference.

Patients chosen for sequencing had CD8+CD57+ cells that had expanded, as shown by flow cytometry. Blood samples were obtained from patients who had received no prior therapy. This TCR was sampled from a human donor with aplastic anemia. The J gene is TRBJ1-2, the V gene TRBV5-6; tentatively, D is TRBD1 (5 bases). What was sequenced was sorted CD4+, CD8+, or CD8+CD57+ T cells (not recorded which) from PBMCs. CDR3 loop: CASSLERDGLVYGYTF. The CDR3 DNA sequence: TGTGCCAGCAGCTTGGAGAGGGACGGGCTCGTATATGGCTACACCTTC.